A single T cell receptor (beta chain) is shown here with its context. Its antigen remains unidentified. No base quality information exists; no much larger clone differs at one position. The donors were healthy, HIV-negative adults who had no recently reported acute infections or vaccinations. Every donor was a Caucasian adult residing in Nashville, Tennessee, USA. CD4+ T cells were enriched by magnetic negative selection, after which naive cells were positively selected on CD45RA and the negative fraction was taken as the memory subset. Blood was collected by leukapheresis, and PBMCs were isolated by Ficoll-Histopaque density gradient centrifugation and then cryopreserved in liquid nitrogen vapor phase. Analytical flow cytometry was used to check the purity and quantity of each magnetically sorted T cell population. Genomic DNA was isolated from every sorted fraction and measured by UV absorbance on a Nanodrop 2000c.

Using the deep immunoSEQ assay, TCR CDR3 regions were amplified from genomic DNA by multiplex PCR. For each cell subset, the extracted genomic DNA was distributed evenly across all wells of several immunoSEQ 96-well plates, and each plate served as one replicate. For sorted subsets, 200 ng of genomic DNA, equivalent to some 33,000 T cell genomes, went into each replicate PCR. Purified libraries were measured with a Qubit 3.0 fluorometer, size-checked on a Bioanalyzer 2100, and measured again with the KAPA Library Quantification kit. A separate single-read 150-cycle Illumina NextSeq 550 flow cell was used to sequence each immunoSEQ 96-well plate. As for the authors' bioinformatics: Because only junctional sequences without quality scores were contained in the immunoSEQ output, filtering matching that applied to full-length reads could not be performed. To assign V/J genes and CDR3, sequences were annotated using PyIR, a Python wrapper for IgBLAST v1.9, with IMGT germline references. Reads were filtered out if the reads had weak V/J assignments (E-value above 1e-6), no CDR3, stop codons, out-of-frame junctions, or ambiguous translated residues. V3J clonotypes were defined by identical inferred V gene, J gene, and CDR3 amino acid sequence. To compute the percentage overlap between repertoires, the number of shared unique clonotypes was divided by the size of the smaller repertoire. RTK rarefaction, the Chao1 estimator, and Recon v2.1 estimates of unobserved clonotypes were used to assess repertoire richness. OLGA was used to compute generation probabilities for all TCRbeta clonotypes that the gDNA method yielded from a handful of donors. Drawn from immuneACCESS, this table holds only the in-frame rearrangements with V and J called that TCRdb kept. Clones are partly lost; checked studies trace under half to an unresolved V gene and leave the rest unexplained. V and J calls and clone size follow that table, whereas D and trimming were derived from the DNA. The sample table contains under 2,500,000 clones; only one count was recorded for approximately 94% of them. Roughly 0.13% of the sample rests with the top ten.

V drops 7 bases and J drops 6 bases, leaving 21 bases in between. Sequences MGHDK (CDR1) and SYGVNS (CDR2) are obtained from the germline V gene. The CDR3 spans 15 residues, from the cysteine through the phenylalanine. Only the CDR3 part of the read is kept: 45 bases, read in frame from the first base. The sample originates from a study of shared clonotypes between healthy human individuals (dated by TCRdb to 2020 to 2022). Study-wide context: The cohort comprised a couple of women and a few men aged 18 to 49 years. Each donor's leukapheresis produced roughly between about 0.8 and 8.9 billion PBMCs. Different laboratories and diverse techniques were used to prepare libraries and sequence TCR repertoires, to increase sequencing depth and limit assay-specific biases. Blood TCR repertoires of roughly five healthy adults were deeply sequenced to estimate repertoire size and the extent of clonotype sharing between individuals. Per donor, three plates each were used for CD4 naive and CD4 memory, two for CD8 naive, and one for CD8 memory. What the research found in general, with its limitations: Compared with non-shared clonotypes, the clonotypes found in all four sorted-subset donors had higher generation probabilities. Pairwise subsampling indicated that sequencing depth was expected to affect the degree of clonotype sharing among donors. Even with the large sequencing depth, rarefaction of the sorted-subset datasets indicated that sequencing was incomplete. Only blood was sampled, and tissue TCR repertoires likely differ from those in blood. When several donors were compared, the shared fraction of clonotypes was about 5.5% for naive CD4, around 4% for naive CD8, 2.3% for memory CD4, and approximately 0.4% for memory CD8. Because the study included a small number of donors, the genetic and exposure-history diversity represented was limited. Larger estimated clonotype richness was generally found for naive subsets than for memory subsets.

Material for sequencing was naive CD4+ T cells sorted from blood. Sample cell subset or site, as interpreted from the label and publication: CD45RA+ positively selected. The receptor's source is a man in his late teens or twenties in good health. Recombination linked TRBV25-1 to TRBJ1-1; a weak D assignment points to TRBD1 (6 bases agree). The bases read TGTGCCAGCATCAAACAGGGCCCCCTTTACGCTGAAGCTTTCTTT. This yields the protein CASIKQGPLYAEAFF.